These T cell receptor beta chains were read from a single sample in a study of blood T cell repertoires in COVID-19. Sequenced by immunoSEQ multiplex PCR; TCRdb stores in-frame clones only, minus some. In the table there are hundreds of thousands of clones, roughly 89% of which are singletons. Sequencing input: PBMCs or T cells enriched from blood (not recorded which). The receptors here all came from a woman in her late teens or twenties with acute COVID-19. CDR3s include the opening cysteine and the closing phenylalanine or tryptophan. D genes are given only for firm matches. A row's size may be missing; if present it is once, few, many or a size class.

j_call	clone_size	d_call	v_call	cdr3_aa	cdr3_nt
TRBJ2-3	few	-	TRBV28	CASSSRRDRTDTQYF	TGTGCCAGCAGTTCCCGGAGGGACCGCACAGATACGCAGTATTTT
TRBJ2-1	-	TRBD2	TRBV7-9	CASSLPGGGVYEQFF	TGTGCCAGCAGCTTACCGGGAGGAGGTGTCTATGAGCAGTTCTTC
TRBJ1-2	-	-	TRBV5-1	CASTLGVQGRGYTF	TGCGCCAGCACATTAGGGGTCCAGGGGCGTGGCTACACCTTC
TRBJ2-7	few	-	TRBV4-1	CASSQTGIEQYF	TGCGCCAGCAGCCAGACAGGTATCGAGCAGTACTTC
TRBJ1-1	-	TRBD1	TRBV27	CASRSQGAIAEAFF	TGTGCCAGCAGGTCACAGGGGGCTATTGCTGAAGCTTTCTTT
TRBJ2-7	-	TRBD2	TRBV5-6	CASSLAPSGYEQYF	TGTGCCAGCAGCTTGGCGCCTAGCGGGTACGAGCAGTACTTC
TRBJ1-1	-	-	TRBV10-3	CAISGGGPSMNTEAFF	TGTGCCATCAGTGGGGGGGGCCCCTCCATGAACACTGAAGCTTTCTTT
TRBJ2-1	-	-	TRBV28	CASRGAGESYNEQFF	TGTGCCAGCAGAGGTGCCGGGGAGTCCTACAATGAGCAGTTCTTC
TRBJ1-4	-	TRBD1	TRBV7-2	CASSLGGPRGVREKLFF	TGTGCCAGCAGCTTAGGAGGGCCCAGGGGGGTCCGGGAAAAACTGTTTTTT
TRBJ2-2	-	TRBD2	TRBV28	CASTKRSLAANTGELFF	TGTGCCAGCACAAAACGGTCTCTAGCGGCGAACACCGGGGAGCTGTTTTTT
TRBJ2-7	-	TRBD2	TRBV19	CASSIQVAGGPYEQYF	TGTGCCAGTAGTATTCAGGTAGCGGGAGGACCCTACGAGCAGTACTTC
TRBJ2-7	-	-	TRBV28	CASSYSILPPSYEQYF	TGTGCCAGCAGTTACTCCATCTTGCCACCTTCCTACGAGCAGTACTTC
TRBJ1-2	-	-	TRBV3-1/TRBV3-2	CASSHQASYGYTF	TGTGCCAGCAGCCACCAGGCCTCCTATGGCTACACCTTC
TRBJ2-3	-	TRBD2	TRBV19	CASTSTSPLAGGPDTQYF	TGTGCCAGTACCTCCACGTCCCCTCTAGCGGGAGGGCCAGATACGCAGTATTTT
TRBJ2-7	-	-	TRBV11-2	CASSLDRVETYEQYF	TGTGCCAGCAGCTTAGATCGGGTAGAAACCTACGAGCAGTACTTC
TRBJ2-2	-	TRBD2	TRBV27	CASSDRLAGDTGELFF	TGTGCCAGCAGTGATAGACTAGCGGGAGACACGGGGGAGCTGTTTTTT
TRBJ2-5	-	TRBD2	TRBV27	CASSPYRTSGGQETQYF	TGTGCCAGCAGTCCGTACAGGACTAGCGGGGGACAAGAGACCCAGTACTTC
TRBJ1-2	-	-	TRBV6-2/TRBV6-3	CASSYTTGINYGYTF	TGTGCCAGCAGTTACACAACAGGGATTAACTATGGCTACACCTTC
TRBJ2-3	-	-	TRBV5-4	CASSLRGGPDTQYF	TGTGCCAGCAGCCTACGAGGGGGACCAGATACGCAGTATTTT
TRBJ1-1	-	-	TRBV9	CASSAVRGRMNTEAFF	TGTGCCAGCAGCGCCGTCAGGGGACGGATGAACACTGAAGCTTTCTTT
TRBJ2-4	-	TRBD1	TRBV23-1	CASSQARQGAIHKNIQYF	TGCGCCAGCAGTCAAGCACGACAGGGGGCCATACACAAAAACATTCAGTACTTC
TRBJ2-7	-	-	TRBV9	CASSVGNTGYEQYF	TGTGCCAGCAGCGTAGGAAACACAGGGTACGAGCAGTACTTC
TRBJ2-7	-	TRBD2	TRBV30	CAWSLRGGLAGGTYEQYF	TGTGCCTGGAGTCTTCGAGGGGGACTAGCGGGAGGGACCTACGAGCAGTACTTC
TRBJ2-1	-	TRBD2	TRBV6-5	CASTLTSGAINEQFF	TGTGCCAGCACCTTGACTAGCGGGGCAATCAATGAGCAGTTCTTC
TRBJ2-3	-	-	TRBV27	CASQPGGTDTQYF	TGTGCCAGCCAACCCGGGGGCACAGATACGCAGTATTTT
TRBJ2-1	-	TRBD2	TRBV11-2	CASNLAGGPPYNEQFF	TGTGCCAGCAACCTAGCGGGAGGGCCCCCCTACAATGAGCAGTTCTTC
TRBJ1-4	-	-	TRBV27	CASSLFSRDEKLFF	TGTGCCAGCAGTTTATTTTCCAGGGATGAAAAACTGTTTTTT
TRBJ2-1	once	-	TRBV30	CAWRAQAGRSDEQFF	TGTGCCTGGAGGGCCCAGGCGGGAAGGAGTGATGAGCAGTTCTTC
TRBJ2-7	once	TRBD1	TRBV10-2	CASRDRGSYEQYF	TGCGCCAGTAGGGACAGGGGGTCGTACGAGCAGTACTTC
TRBJ1-6	-	-	TRBV27	CASSFDRSPNSPLHF	TGTGCCAGCAGTTTTGACAGATCACCTAATTCACCCCTCCACTTT
TRBJ1-1	-	-	TRBV18	CASSLQGRYDTEAFF	TGTGCCAGCTCGCTCCAGGGCAGGTACGACACTGAAGCTTTCTTT
TRBJ1-1	-	-	TRBV4-1	CASSQGHSLNTEAFF	TGCGCCAGCAGCCAAGGGCACAGCCTGAACACTGAAGCTTTCTTT
TRBJ2-7	once	-	TRBV5-1	CASSTVQGITGSYEQYF	TGCGCCAGCAGCACAGTACAGGGAATCACTGGGTCCTACGAGCAGTACTTC
TRBJ2-3	few	TRBD2	TRBV13	CASSQTLAGDSDTQYF	TGTGCCAGCAGCCAAACACTAGCGGGAGATTCGGATACGCAGTATTTT
TRBJ2-1	few	TRBD2	TRBV7-2	CASSYSGGPYNEQFF	TGTGCCAGCAGCTACTCGGGAGGACCCTACAATGAGCAGTTCTTC
TRBJ1-6	-	-	TRBV27	CASSFAFQGRNSPLHF	TGTGCCAGCAGTTTCGCCTTCCAGGGGCGCAATTCACCCCTCCACTTT
TRBJ2-2	-	-	TRBV12-3/TRBV12-4	CASSRQGGELFF	TGTGCCAGCAGCCGACAAGGCGGGGAGCTGTTTTTT
TRBJ2-1	-	TRBD2	TRBV28	CASRETSGSQSSYNEQFF	TGTGCCAGCAGAGAGACTAGCGGGAGTCAGAGCTCCTACAATGAGCAGTTCTTC
TRBJ1-4	-	TRBD1	TRBV6-2/TRBV6-3	CASSRIDREEKLFF	TGTGCCAGCAGTAGGATAGACAGGGAAGAAAAACTGTTTTTT
TRBJ1-4	-	-	TRBV7-9	CASSPGQMKYNEKLFF	TGTGCCAGCAGCCCCGGACAGATGAAGTATAATGAAAAACTGTTTTTT
TRBJ2-1	-	TRBD1	TRBV14	CASSHPDRGYEQFF	TGTGCCAGCAGCCACCCGGACAGGGGCTATGAGCAGTTCTTC